This T cell receptor beta chain was captured in a study of OX40 agonist ivuxolimab in advanced cancers. Method: immunoSEQ multiplex PCR; TCRdb's copy keeps in-frame clones and lacks some. The sample consists of about 16,000 clones, around nine tenths of them appearing once. As for this clone: What it binds is not known.

The CDR3 is made up of 15 amino acids. Germline lookup yields CDR1 SEHNR and CDR2 FQNEAQ (reference sequence). Between the trimmed V and J ends, which lost 4 bases and 6 bases, there was a span of 18 bases. General study findings and limits: Individuals who were partial responders at 0.1-3.0 mg/kg had clonal expansion that ranked among the lowest. Part of the nonresponder group also had normalized T-cell clonal expansion that was low. Clonal expansion by week 6 occurred in CD4+ and CD8+ blood T cells (at 0.1 to 3.0 mg/kg).

The chain carries TRBV7-9 and TRBJ1-2; D not resolved. The origin of this receptor is an adult with an advanced solid tumor such as melanoma, head and neck, liver or kidney cancer. This specimen was CD4+ or CD8+ T cells sorted from blood, taken in a trial of the OX40 agonist ivuxolimab. CDR3 coding DNA: TGTGCCAGCAGCTACCACGCCGGGCCGTTTGATGGCTACACCTTC. It codes for CASSYHAGPFDGYTF.